Below, 29 T cell receptor beta chains from the same sample are listed, as sequenced in a study of blood T cell repertoires in COVID-19. The protocol was immunoSEQ multiplex PCR, while the TCRdb copy is restricted to in-frame clones and leaves out a portion. This sample carries approximately 260,000 clones, around 87% of them seen once, and the ten largest clones take roughly 3.3%. The sequencing sample was made of PBMCs or T cells enriched from blood (not recorded which). Receptors originate from a middle-aged woman with acute COVID-19.

CDR3 nucleotides: TGCGCCAGCAGCACAGGGGCGGTGGATGAGCAGTTCTTC. This translates into CASSTGAVDEQFF. This chain joins TRBV10-2 and TRBJ2-1; TRBD1 matches at 7 bases. From germline, CDR1 is WSHSY and CDR2 SAAADI. Germline trimming cut 6 bases from V and 8 bases from J; bases unmatched to any gene: 7. The CDR3 totals 13 residues.

The chain carries TRBV5-8 and TRBJ2-1; 10 nucleotides match TRBD2. This CDR3 is built from 15 residues. Germline V gives CDR1 SGHTS, CDR2 YDEGEE. Trimming at V came to 4 bases and at J to 6 bases, leaving 7 bases not matched to a gene. The CDR3 region is CASSRGLAGVNEQFF. The CDR3 DNA reads as TGTGCCAGCAGCCGAGGGCTAGCGGGAGTCAATGAGCAGTTCTTC. The full variable domain, completed using reference TRBV5-8 and TRBJ2-1, is EAGVTQSPTHLIKTRGQQATLRCSPISGHTSVYWYQQALGLGLQFLLWYDEGEERNRGNFPPRFSGRQFPNYSSELNVNALELEDSALYLCASSRGLAGVNEQFFGPGTRLTVL.

This chain connects TRBV3-1 (or the pseudogene TRBV3-2) to TRBJ2-1; no clear D gene. Germline CDR1 is LGHDT and CDR2 is YNNKEL (reference sequence). The ends were cut back, 3 bases at V and 8 bases at J, with 8 bases in the middle. The CDR3 length is 12 residues. The CDR3 sequence is CASSHRGYEQFF. CDR3 in DNA: TGTGCCAGCAGCCACAGAGGCTATGAGCAGTTCTTC.

The gene calls are TRBV7-9 and TRBJ2-1; D ambiguous. The germline CDR1 and CDR2 sequences are SEHNR and FQNEAQ (reference sequence). The germline V and J ends were trimmed by 1 base and 0 bases, with 7 bases remaining between them. This CDR3 has 15 amino acids. CDR3 in DNA: TGTGCCAGCAGCTTAGTTCGGAGCTCCTACAATGAGCAGTTCTTC. Encoded protein: CASSLVRSSYNEQFF.

This chain joins TRBV28 and TRBJ2-7; weak D call: TRBD1 (6 bases). Trimming removed 6 bases at V and 0 bases at J, with 15 bases between. From germline, CDR1 is MDHEN and CDR2 SYDVKM. This CDR3 has 15 residues. The DNA of the CDR3 is TGTGCCAGCAGCTCCCCCAACAGGGACTCCTACGAGCAGTACTTC. Translating it yields CASSSPNRDSYEQYF.

CDR3: CASQPTLTPPYEQYF. DNA of the CDR3: TGTGCCAGTCAACCGACGCTGACACCCCCCTACGAGCAGTACTTC. The genes are TRBV6-5 and TRBJ2-7; D gene ambiguous. With 9 bases removed from V and 2 bases from J, the gap between germline ends came to 20 bases. Germline V gene data show CDR1 as MNHEY and CDR2 as SVGAGI. There are 15 residues in the CDR3.

CDR3 residues: CASSLVPQGVETQYF. In DNA, the CDR3 is TGCGCCAGCAGCTTGGTACCACAGGGTGTCGAGACCCAGTACTTC. J is TRBJ2-5 and V is TRBV5-1, with D possibly matching TRBD1 (6 bases). V was cut by 0 bases and J by 5 bases, with 14 bases left in between. The CDR3 totals 15 residues. Germline CDR1 SGHRS, CDR2 YFSETQ.

This clone was detected once. The chain carries TRBV6-5 and TRBJ2-7; 9 bases are shared with TRBD1. CDR1 and CDR2 from the germline V gene are MNHEY and SVGAGI. There are 13 residues in the CDR3. The junction had 9 bases not matched to a gene; V was cut back by 8 bases and J by 7 bases. The CDR3 nucleotides read TGTGCCAGCTCGGGGACAGGGCTAGGGGAGCAGTACTTC. Translating gives CASSGTGLGEQYF.

V gene TRBV30 combines with J gene TRBJ1-6, with D possibly TRBD1 on 6 matching bases. The CDR3 runs 13 residues. V lost 3 bases and J 8 bases, leaving 11 bases between the germline ends. Germline V lookup: CDR1 GTSNPN, CDR2 SVGIG (reference sequence). The DNA of the CDR3 is TGTGCCTGGAGGGACAGAAGAGATTCACCCCTCCACTTT. Amino acid sequence: CAWRDRRDSPLHF.

The rearrangement links TRBV2 to TRBJ2-7; 7 bases fit TRBD2. This CDR3 has 12 residues. CDR1 is SNHLY, CDR2 FYNNEI, per germline. J gave up 3 bases and V 8 bases, and 4 bases lay outside the gene matches. CDR3 amino acids: CASGGGGYEQYF. CDR3 coding DNA: TGTGCCAGCGGGGGGGGTGGCTACGAGCAGTACTTC.

The chain couples TRBV7-2 to TRBJ1-4, with no clear D. V gave up 1 base and J gave up 7 bases, with 13 bases separating them. In germline, CDR1 is SGHTA, CDR2 FQGNSA. The CDR3 consists of 15 residues. The CDR3 sequence: CASSLVGPAGEKLFF. CDR3 DNA: TGTGCCAGCAGCTTAGTTGGCCCCGCGGGTGAAAAACTGTTTTTT. Using reference TRBV7-2 and TRBJ1-4 for the parts outside the CDR3, the full variable domain is GAGVSQSPSNKVTEKGKDVELRCDPISGHTALYWYRQSLGQGLEFLIYFQGNSAPDKSGLPSDRFSAERTGGSVSTLTIQRTQQEDSAVYLCASSLVGPAGEKLFFGSGTQLSVL.

As DNA, the CDR3 is TGCAGCGTTGAAGAAGTAAGGGGGAGCAATGAGCAGTTCTTC. It is translated as CSVEEVRGSNEQFF. The genes are TRBV29-1 and TRBJ2-1; perhaps TRBD1 as D (6 bases). V was clipped by 0 bases and J by 6 bases, with 12 bases between them. From germline, CDR1 is SQVTM and CDR2 ANQGSEA. The CDR3 has 14 residues.

This chain joins TRBV5-4 and TRBJ2-1, with D possibly matching TRBD1 (5 bases). In germline, CDR1 is SGHNT, CDR2 YYREEE (reference sequence). CDR3 length equals 15 residues. The V gene lost 0 bases and the J gene lost 8 bases, with 15 bases spanning the gap. This chain's CDR3 is CASSLGGLSRDEQFF. DNA for the CDR3: TGTGCCAGCAGCTTGGGGGGCCTGAGCAGGGATGAGCAGTTCTTC.

This clone was seen just once. V and J are TRBV5-4 and TRBJ2-1; perhaps TRBD2 as D (11 bases). Trimming shortened V by 4 bases and J by 2 bases, and 28 bases separated the two germline ends. CDR3 length: 20 residues. Germline-derived CDR1 and CDR2 are SGHNT and YYREEE (reference sequence). The CDR3 DNA reads TGTGCCAGCAGCACCCCGGGACAGGGGTTAGCGGGAGGGCCCTACAATGAGCAGTTCTTC. Amino acid sequence: CASSTPGQGLAGGPYNEQFF.

This clone has only one observation. V and J are TRBV12-3 or TRBV12-4 and TRBJ1-5; the D is unclear. V lost 5 bases and J 6 bases, leaving 8 bases between the germline ends. This CDR3 is built from 12 residues. As DNA, the CDR3 is TGTGCCAGCAGTCCAAATTCTCAGCCCCAGCATTTT. Residues: CASSPNSQPQHF.

The chain has TRBV2 and TRBJ2-1; TRBD2 matches 7 bases. The CDR3 is made up of 16 amino acids. The V and J ends lost 0 bases and 4 bases, in that order; junction bases with no gene match: 6. Germline lookup yields CDR1 SNHLY and CDR2 FYNNEI. For the CDR3, the DNA is TGTGCCAGCAGTGAAGCGCTTCTAGCGGTTTACAATGAGCAGTTCTTC. It is translated as CASSEALLAVYNEQFF. Full variable domain (rest looked up from reference TRBV2 and TRBJ2-1): EPEVTQTPSHQVTQMGQEVILRCVPISNHLYFYWYRQILGQKVEFLVSFYNNEISEKSEIFDDQFSVERPDGSNFTLKIRSTKLEDSAMYFCASSEALLAVYNEQFFGPGTRLTVL.

The genes are TRBV24-1 and TRBJ2-3; TRBD1 aligns across 8 bases. The germline gives CDR1 KGHDR, CDR2 SFDVKD. With V trimmed by 4 bases and J by 5 bases, 4 bases remained unmatched. This CDR3 contains 14 residues. The CDR3: CATSEGQVIDTQYF. CDR3 in DNA: TGTGCCACCAGTGAGGGACAGGTGATAGATACGCAGTATTTT.

This clone was detected once. The chain is built from TRBV19 and TRBJ2-1; D call uncertain. Germline CDR1 is LNHDA and CDR2 is SQIVND (reference sequence). The V and J ends lost 4 bases and 8 bases respectively, with 9 bases between them. The CDR3 loop spans 12 amino acids. The CDR3 protein is CASSNSGHEQFF. The CDR3 DNA sequence: TGTGCCAGTAGTAATAGTGGGCATGAGCAGTTCTTC.

J is TRBJ1-6 and V is TRBV2, with D hard to call. CDR1 is SNHLY, CDR2 FYNNEI, per germline. This CDR3 contains 15 residues. Trimming removed 7 bases at V and 5 bases at J, with 15 bases between. This CDR3 is CASIGRRDNNSPLHF. The CDR3 bases are TGTGCCAGCATTGGTAGGCGGGATAATAATTCACCCCTCCACTTT.

The rearrangement uses TRBV12-2 and TRBJ2-1; the DNA was not used to check the table's D call, TRBD1. TRBV12-2 is a known pseudogene. This CDR3 is 14 amino acids long. The CDR3 region is CASRRGTGLNEQFF. The CDR3 region has the DNA TGTGCAAGTCGCAGAGGGACAGGCCTCAATGAGCAGTTCTTC.

This clone was counted a single time. The chain carries TRBV11-3 and TRBJ2-2; D not resolved. The V end was cut by 0 bases, the J end by 7 bases, with 3 bases between. Looked up from germline, CDR1 is SGHNT and CDR2 is YENEEA. This CDR3 is built from 12 residues. DNA for the CDR3: TGTGCCAGCAGCTTAGATCTCGGGGAGCTGTTTTTT. Protein product: CASSLDLGELFF.

This sequence joins TRBV7-9 and TRBJ2-1; TRBD2 agrees at 11 bases. Trimming removed 5 bases from V and 5 bases from J; junction bases left unmatched: 5. Germline V lookup: CDR1 SEHNR, CDR2 FQNEAQ (reference sequence). The CDR3 length is 15 residues. The chain's CDR3 is CASSPRLAGNNEQFF. In DNA form, the CDR3 reads TGTGCCAGCAGCCCACGACTAGCGGGAAACAATGAGCAGTTCTTC.

The CDR3 loop is CASSQAQGSPYGYTF. DNA of the CDR3: TGTGCCAGCAGCCAAGCCCAGGGGAGCCCCTATGGCTACACCTTC. The chain joins TRBV4-2 to TRBJ1-2; D may be TRBD1 (6 bases). This CDR3 region has 15 residues. Trimming shortened V by 1 base and J by 4 bases, and 13 bases separated the two germline ends. CDR1 LGHNA and CDR2 YNFKEQ come from the germline V gene.

This clone appeared once. This chain uses TRBV2 with TRBJ1-3, with a tentative D call TRBD1 (5 bases). Per germline, CDR1 SNHLY and CDR2 FYNNEI. Trimming shortened V by 6 bases and J by 9 bases, and 12 bases separated the two germline ends. The CDR3 runs 12 residues. The CDR3 reads CASRYLGPTIYF. DNA of the CDR3: TGTGCCAGCAGGTATTTGGGGCCCACCATATATTTT.

There are a few counts of this clone. The V and J genes are TRBV6-1 and TRBJ1-5; no firm D call. V lost 2 bases, J lost 6 bases, and 11 bases lay in between. Germline assignment: CDR1 MNHNS and CDR2 SASEGT. The CDR3 length is 14 residues. In nucleotides, the CDR3 is TGTGCCAGCAGTGAAACTCCCCAATCTCAGCCCCAGCATTTT. This encodes CASSETPQSQPQHF.

V gene TRBV28 combines with J gene TRBJ1-2; the match to TRBD1 covers 8 bases. Trimming cost V 7 bases and J 8 bases; bases outside gene matches: 6. CDR1 and CDR2 (germline): MDHEN, SYDVKM. The CDR3 runs 12 residues. The CDR3 is CASTTGERGYTF. CDR3 nucleotide sequence: TGTGCCAGCACGACAGGGGAGAGAGGCTACACCTTC.

The CDR3 here is CAGGGSSYEQYF. DNA of the CDR3: TGTGCCGGGGGGGGGAGCTCCTACGAGCAGTACTTC. This rearrangement joins TRBV10-3 to TRBJ2-7; TRBD2 agrees at 7 bases. CDR3 length equals 12 residues. From germline, CDR1 is ENHRY and CDR2 SYGVKD. Trimming at V came to 11 bases and at J to 0 bases, leaving 4 bases not matched to a gene.

The chain is built from TRBV7-9 and TRBJ2-3; a weak D match, TRBD1 (6 bases). The V and J ends lost 4 bases and 1 base respectively, with 15 bases between them. The CDR3 totals 16 residues. The V gene's germline CDR1 is SEHNR and CDR2 FQNEAQ (reference sequence). CDR3 loop: CASSSLDRPRTDTQYF. In DNA form, the CDR3 reads TGTGCCAGCAGCTCTCTGGACAGACCTCGCACAGATACGCAGTATTTT.

J is TRBJ2-2 and V is TRBV15; the D is unclear. V was cut by 2 bases and J by 1 base, with 5 bases left in between. CDR1 is LNHNV, CDR2 YYDKDF, per germline (reference sequence). The CDR3 contains 14 residues. The CDR3 coding sequence is TGTGCCACCAGCAGACAGGAGAACACCGGGGAGCTGTTTTTT. As protein: CATSRQENTGELFF.